These T cell receptor beta chains were read from a single sample in a study of shared clonotypes between healthy human individuals. Here immunoSEQ multiplex PCR was the method, and the copy in TCRdb shows in-frame clones only, minus some. The sample shows about 1.4 million clones, around 95% of them seen only once. Sequences were obtained from naive CD4+ T cells sorted from blood. Receptors were obtained from a man aged 30 to 39 in good health. Each CDR3 is given with its conserved first and last residue. A D gene is named only where the DNA matches it firmly. Clone size is given for some rows only: seen once, a few or many times, or a class if the clone is expanded.

clone_size	d_call	v_call	j_call	cdr3_nt	cdr3_aa
.	.	TRBV28	TRBJ1-5	TGTGCCAGCAGTTTATTGGGTGGCGGGCAGCCCCAGCATTTT	CASSLLGGGQPQHF
few	.	TRBV19	TRBJ1-5	TGTGCCAGTAGTATTCCAAGTCAGCCCCAGCATTTT	CASSIPSQPQHF
.	TRBD2	TRBV5-4	TRBJ2-2	TGTGCCAGCAGCTCGCTGCCGGGACTAGCGGGAGGGGTCACCGGGGAGCTGTTTTTT	CASSSLPGLAGGVTGELFF
.	TRBD2	TRBV5-4	TRBJ2-3	TGTGCCAGCAGCTTGGTTGTAGCGGGAGTTGGAGATACGCAGTATTTT	CASSLVVAGVGDTQYF
.	.	TRBV5-6	TRBJ2-5	TGTGCCAGCAGCTTGGCGAGGACGGTGGGAGAGACCCAGTACTTC	CASSLARTVGETQYF
.	TRBD2	TRBV9	TRBJ2-1	TGTGCCAGCAGCCTGAAGCTAGCGGACGCCTACAATGAGCAGTTCTTC	CASSLKLADAYNEQFF
.	.	TRBV6-5	TRBJ1-2	TGTGCCAGCAGTTACGAGCCCAGGGATGACTATGGCTACACCTTC	CASSYEPRDDYGYTF
.	.	TRBV19	TRBJ1-5	TGTGCCAGTTCGGGGGGATCAGGGGTCAATCAGCCCCAGCATTTT	CASSGGSGVNQPQHF
.	.	TRBV14	TRBJ2-1	TGTGCCAGCAGCCGCCGGGACGGCATTAATGAGCAGTTCTTC	CASSRRDGINEQFF
.	.	TRBV5-4	TRBJ2-3	TGTGCCAGCAGCTTGGAACAGGCGACTAGCACAGATACGCAGTATTTT	CASSLEQATSTDTQYF
.	TRBD1	TRBV5-4	TRBJ2-5	TGTGCCAGCAGCTTCGACAGGGGATCCCAAGAGACCCAGTACTTC	CASSFDRGSQETQYF
.	TRBD1	TRBV18	TRBJ2-5	TGTGCCAGCTCACCGGGACAGTACCAAGAGACCCAGTACTTC	CASSPGQYQETQYF
.	.	TRBV15	TRBJ2-1	TGTGCCACCAGCAGAGACCAGGTCAGACCTTCTAGGTCTGAGCAGTTCTTC	CATSRDQVRPSRSEQFF
.	TRBD1	TRBV5-1	TRBJ2-7	TGCGCCAGCAGCACAACCGGGACAGGGTCCTACGAGCAGTACTTC	CASSTTGTGSYEQYF
.	.	TRBV7-3	TRBJ1-2	TGTGCCAGCAGCCCCCGACGGGACTATGGCTACACCTTC	CASSPRRDYGYTF
.	TRBD1	TRBV5-5	TRBJ2-7	TGTGCCAGCAGTGGGACAGGGGGGACCTACGAGCAGTACTTC	CASSGTGGTYEQYF
.	TRBD2	TRBV5-1	TRBJ2-5	TGCGCCAGCAGCCGGGGGGATAAGGGATTGGAGACCCAGTACTTC	CASSRGDKGLETQYF
.	.	TRBV19	TRBJ2-3	TGTGCCAGTAGTATGGGCTGGAGCACAGATACGCAGTATTTT	CASSMGWSTDTQYF
.	.	TRBV9	TRBJ1-2	TGTGCCAGCAGCGTAGAGGGGTTAAATGGCTACACCTTC	CASSVEGLNGYTF
.	.	TRBV18	TRBJ1-1	TGTGCCAGCTCCAAGTCGCGAGACACTGAAGCTTTCTTT	CASSKSRDTEAFF
.	TRBD1	TRBV30	TRBJ1-5	TGTGCCTGGAGTGTTTTAAGACAGGGGGGTCAGCCCCAGCATTTT	CAWSVLRQGGQPQHF
.	.	TRBV18	TRBJ1-1	TGTGCCAGCTCACCCTCAGGGAACACTGAAGCTTTCTTT	CASSPSGNTEAFF
.	.	TRBV18	TRBJ1-3	TGTGCCAGCTCCCCCGGCCTCGCTGGGTCTGGAAACACCATATATTTT	CASSPGLAGSGNTIYF
.	.	TRBV9	TRBJ1-5	TGTGCCAGCAGCGTAGGCCCCATCAGCAATCAGCCCCAGCATTTT	CASSVGPISNQPQHF
.	TRBD2	TRBV11-2	TRBJ2-5	TGTGCCAGCAGTCCACCTAGCGGGAACCAAGAGACCCAGTACTTC	CASSPPSGNQETQYF
.	TRBD2	TRBV7-2	TRBJ2-7	TGTGCCAGCAGCACTCTAGCGGGAGGTTACGAGCAGTACTTC	CASSTLAGGYEQYF
.	TRBD2	TRBV7-9	TRBJ2-5	TGTGCCAGCAGCTCTTACAGCGGGGGTTTCCAAGAGACCCAGTACTTC	CASSSYSGGFQETQYF
.	TRBD1	TRBV23-1	TRBJ2-6	TGCGCCAGCGCGAAACCGGGACAGGGTTCTGGGGCCAACGTCCTGACTTTC	CASAKPGQGSGANVLTF
.	.	TRBV27	TRBJ2-5	TGTGCCAGCAGTCTTACGACAGGCTCGGGAGAGACCCAGTACTTC	CASSLTTGSGETQYF
.	TRBD1	TRBV10-3	TRBJ1-1	TGTGCCATCAGCGCAGGGGGCTCTGGTACTGAAGCTTTCTTT	CAISAGGSGTEAFF
.	.	TRBV28	TRBJ2-3	TGTGCCAGCAGTCCTAGCGATCAAGACCTGGATACGCAGTATTTT	CASSPSDQDLDTQYF
.	.	TRBV2	TRBJ2-2	TGTGCCAGCCGAGTCCGGACCGGGGAGCTGTTTTTT	CASRVRTGELFF
.	.	TRBV9	TRBJ1-1	TGTGCCAGCAGCGTAGGTAGCGGACAGTTGAACACTGAAGCTTTCTTT	CASSVGSGQLNTEAFF
.	.	TRBV10-1	TRBJ2-2	TGCGCCAGCAGTGAAGATAACACCGGGGAGCTGTTTTTT	CASSEDNTGELFF
.	.	TRBV18	TRBJ1-1	TGTGCCAGCTCAATTGACAGGACCTACACTGAAGCTTTCTTT	CASSIDRTYTEAFF
.	TRBD2	TRBV28	TRBJ2-1	TGTGCCAGCAGTTTATCGGTAGCGGGAGGAGGCAATGAGCAGTTCTTC	CASSLSVAGGGNEQFF
.	TRBD2	TRBV4-1	TRBJ2-2	TGCGCCAGCGGGGGACTAGCGGGAGTGGACACCGGGGAGCTGTTTTTT	CASGGLAGVDTGELFF
.	.	TRBV6-5	TRBJ2-3	TGTGCCAGTCAGACCGCAGATACGCAGTATTTT	CASQTADTQYF
.	TRBD1	TRBV5-1	TRBJ2-3	TGCGCCAGCAGCTACATACAGGGGGCAGATACGCAGTATTTT	CASSYIQGADTQYF
once	TRBD1	TRBV6-1	TRBJ1-2	TGTGCCAGCAGGACAGGGGGTTTACGGGATGGCTACACCTTC	CASRTGGLRDGYTF
.	TRBD2	TRBV5-4	TRBJ2-1	TGTGCCAGCAGCTTGGGAGCGGGGACCTACAATGAGCAGTTCTTC	CASSLGAGTYNEQFF
.	.	TRBV6-5	TRBJ1-4	TGTGCCAGCAGTTACTCTGTTCCAGGGCAGGGTGAAAAACTGTTTTTT	CASSYSVPGQGEKLFF
.	TRBD1	TRBV27	TRBJ1-2	TGTGCCAGCAGGGGCGGACAGGGCAGGGGCTACACCTTC	CASRGGQGRGYTF
.	TRBD2	TRBV5-4	TRBJ2-2	TGTGCCAGCAGCGAGTTTCTAGCGGTCGCGAACACCGGGGAGCTGTTTTTT	CASSEFLAVANTGELFF
.	.	TRBV10-2	TRBJ2-7	TGCGCCAGCAGTGAAGTAGGCGAGCAGTACTTC	CASSEVGEQYF
few	.	TRBV6-1	TRBJ1-4	TGTGCCACGGGACTCATAGGTCCCAATGAAAAACTGTTTTTT	CATGLIGPNEKLFF
.	TRBD1	TRBV6-5	TRBJ1-5	TGTGCCAGCAGTCCCGACAGGGGCAATCAGCCCCAGCATTTT	CASSPDRGNQPQHF
.	.	TRBV18	TRBJ2-5	TGTGCCAGCTCTCGGGACGGGACCGAAGAGACCCAGTACTTC	CASSRDGTEETQYF
.	.	TRBV7-2	TRBJ1-2	TGTGCCAGCAGCTTAGCGGCAGGGGCAGGCGATGGCTACACCTTC	CASSLAAGAGDGYTF
.	TRBD1	TRBV5-1	TRBJ1-2	TGCGCCAGCAGCTTCTCCGGGACAGGGGACTATGGCTACACCTTC	CASSFSGTGDYGYTF
once	TRBD2	TRBV9	TRBJ2-1	TGTGCCAGCAGCGTAGGGCCAGCGGGAGAAGCGGAGCAGTTCTTC	CASSVGPAGEAEQFF
.	TRBD2	TRBV19	TRBJ2-1	TGTGCCAGTAGTATCAGGGTAGCGGGAGTTCGGCATGAGCAGTTCTTC	CASSIRVAGVRHEQFF
.	.	TRBV5-1	TRBJ2-3	TGCGCCAGCAGCTTGGGGGGCGCCACAGATACGCAGTATTTT	CASSLGGATDTQYF
.	.	TRBV27	TRBJ2-3	TGTGCCAGCACCCCGCCTGGCACAGATACGCAGTATTTT	CASTPPGTDTQYF
.	TRBD2	TRBV5-1	TRBJ2-7	TGCGCCAGCAGTTTCGCGGGAGACGCCTACGAGCAGTACTTC	CASSFAGDAYEQYF
.	.	TRBV18	TRBJ1-5	TGTGCCAGCTCACCAGGGGACGGAAATCAGCCCCAGCATTTT	CASSPGDGNQPQHF
.	.	TRBV5-1	TRBJ1-5	TGCGCCAGCAGCTTGGATTCAGGGGGCAATCAGCCCCAGCATTTT	CASSLDSGGNQPQHF